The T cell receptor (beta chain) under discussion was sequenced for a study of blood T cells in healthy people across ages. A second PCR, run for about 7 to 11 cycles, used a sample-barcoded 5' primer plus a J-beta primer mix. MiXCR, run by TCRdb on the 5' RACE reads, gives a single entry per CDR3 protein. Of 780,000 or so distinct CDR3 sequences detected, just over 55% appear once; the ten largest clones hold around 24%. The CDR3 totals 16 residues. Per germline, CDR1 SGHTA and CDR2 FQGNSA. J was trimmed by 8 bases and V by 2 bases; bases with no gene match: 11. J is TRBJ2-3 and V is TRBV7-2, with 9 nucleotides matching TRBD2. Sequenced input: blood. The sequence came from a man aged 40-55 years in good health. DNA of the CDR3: TGTGCCAGCAGCTTAACCACTAGCGGGCCGGGGAGTACGCAGTATTTT. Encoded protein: CASSLTTSGPGSTQYF. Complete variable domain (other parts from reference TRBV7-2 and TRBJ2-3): GAGVSQSPSNKVTEKGKDVELRCDPISGHTALYWYRQSLGQGLEFLIYFQGNSAPDKSGLPSDRFSAERTGGSVSTLTIQRTQQEDSAVYLCASSLTTSGPGSTQYFGPGTRLTVL.